Below, 26 T cell receptor beta chains from the same sample are listed, as sequenced in a study of blood T cell repertoires in COVID-19. The assay was immunoSEQ multiplex PCR, and TCRdb's table has in-frame clones only and misses some. The sample has 250,000 to 300,000 clones, approximately 88% seen once. The sequencing input was peripheral blood. These receptors originate from a woman younger than 45 who had recovered from COVID-19.

This chain uses TRBV5-6 with TRBJ2-7; possible D gene TRBD1, 7 bases. Trimming removed 4 bases at V and 6 bases at J, with 20 bases between. The CDR3 runs 15 residues. The germline V gene has CDR1 SGHDT and CDR2 YYEEEE. The CDR3 bases are TGTGCCAGCAGCCCAGGGGGGAGTAGAATAGCCGAGCAGTACTTC. Amino acid sequence: CASSPGGSRIAEQYF. Supplemented by reference TRBV5-6 and TRBJ2-7, the full variable domain reads DAGVTQSPTHLIKTRGQQVTLRCSPKSGHDTVSWYQQALGQGPQFIFQYYEEEERQRGNFPDRFSGHQFPNYSSELNVNALLLGDSALYLCASSPGGSRIAEQYFGPGTRLTVT.

This clone was seen a handful of times. V is TRBV6-2 or TRBV6-3 and J is TRBJ1-5, with D possibly TRBD1 on 5 matching bases. Germline lookup yields CDR1 MNHEY and CDR2 SVGEGT. There are 14 residues in the CDR3. V dropped 0 bases and J dropped 6 bases, with 9 bases sitting between them. This CDR3 is CASSYSRGGQPQHF. The CDR3 nucleotides are TGTGCCAGCAGTTACTCGAGGGGAGGTCAGCCCCAGCATTTT.

This chain joins TRBV27 and TRBJ2-2; no reliable D call. The CDR3 is 14 residues long. V lost 3 bases and J lost 5, with 10 bases in between. Germline assignment: CDR1 MNHEY and CDR2 SMNVEV (reference sequence). This CDR3 is CASSLTGTTGELFF. CDR3 coding DNA: TGTGCCAGCAGTTTGACGGGTACGACCGGGGAGCTGTTTTTT.

This chain uses TRBV21-1 with TRBJ2-7; TRBD1, the D gene given by the table, was not confirmed from the DNA. TRBV21-1 is shown as a pseudogene. The CDR3 sequence is 15 residues long. The CDR3 region is CASSGDRDRAYEQYF. For the CDR3, the DNA is TGTGCCAGCAGCGGTGATAGAGACAGGGCCTACGAGCAGTACTTC.

The chain joins TRBV30 to TRBJ1-1; 11 nucleotides match TRBD1. CDR1 is GTSNPN, CDR2 SVGIG, per germline (reference sequence). The CDR3 is made up of 15 amino acids. Losses at the gene ends were 5 bases for V and 6 bases for J; bases not matched to a gene: 11. CDR3 in amino acids: CAWGDRGKGSPEAFF. CDR3 nucleotides: TGTGCCTGGGGGGACAGGGGGAAAGGGTCCCCTGAAGCTTTCTTT.

The chain uses TRBV4-2 and TRBJ1-2; D is perhaps TRBD1 (5 bases). The ends were cut back, 0 bases at V and 6 bases at J, with 20 bases in the middle. This CDR3 is 17 amino acids long. Germline CDR1 reads LGHNA; CDR2 reads YNFKEQ. The CDR3 bases are TGTGCCAGCAGCCAAGAGGGTGGCCCAGGGAGGTACCATGGCTACACCTTC. Its protein is CASSQEGGPGRYHGYTF.

This chain connects TRBV6-5 to TRBJ1-6; 9 positions match TRBD1. CDR1 is MNHEY and CDR2 is SVGAGI in the germline V gene. V lost 0 bases to trimming and J lost 6 bases; unmatched junction nucleotides: 0. The CDR3 runs to 15 residues. CDR3 residues: CASSYSGQGNSPLHF. The CDR3 DNA is TGTGCCAGCAGTTACTCGGGACAGGGTAATTCACCCCTCCACTTT.

The chain recombines TRBV27 with TRBJ2-5; D gene uncertain. V was clipped by 3 bases and J by 4 bases, with 9 bases between them. Per the germline V gene, CDR1 is MNHEY and CDR2 is SMNVEV (reference sequence). There are 13 residues in the CDR3. The CDR3 bases are TGTGCCAGCAGTTTGCAAAACGGAGAGACCCAGTACTTC. This translates into CASSLQNGETQYF.

The chain uses TRBV5-5 and TRBJ1-2; D unresolved. The CDR3 is made up of 16 amino acids. The germline V gene has CDR1 SGHKS and CDR2 YYEKEE (reference sequence). V shed 1 base and J shed 4 bases, with 17 bases lying between them. The CDR3 spells CASSLLQASIGYGYTF. The CDR3 coding sequence is TGTGCCAGCAGCTTGCTGCAGGCGAGCATCGGCTATGGCTACACCTTC.

This chain connects TRBV7-3 to TRBJ2-3; D is possibly TRBD2 (5 bases). Germline CDR1 is SGHTA and CDR2 is FQGTGA. The CDR3 totals 14 residues. Trimming took 2 bases from V and 2 from J, leaving 8 bases between them. CDR3 DNA: TGTGCCAGCAGCTTAGGAGGAATCACAGATACGCAGTATTTT. It specifies CASSLGGITDTQYF.

This rearrangement joins TRBV7-2 to TRBJ1-5, with D unresolved. Trimming removed 5 bases from V and 5 bases from J, with 7 bases in between. This CDR3 comprises 12 residues. CDR1 is SGHTA and CDR2 is FQGNSA in the germline V gene. This chain's CDR3 is CASSPPDQPQHF. CDR3 coding DNA: TGTGCCAGCAGCCCCCCGGATCAGCCCCAGCATTTT.

The V gene is TRBV4-3, the J gene TRBJ2-2, with TRBD2 identical over 8 bases. Germline V gene sequence: CDR1 LGHNA, CDR2 YSLEER. The length of the CDR3 is 18 residues. The trim removed 0 bases at V and 0 bases at J, leaving 6 bases unmatched. CDR3 amino acids: CASSQDSWGLANTGELFF. Here the CDR3 DNA reads TGCGCCAGCAGCCAAGATAGTTGGGGACTAGCGAACACCGGGGAGCTGTTTTTT.

The chain carries TRBV7-8 and TRBJ2-7; D perhaps matches TRBD1 (7 bases). The ends were cut back, 2 bases at V and 2 bases at J, with 16 bases in the middle. The germline V gene encodes CDR1 SGHVS and CDR2 FQNEAQ. This CDR3 is built from 16 residues. The CDR3 bases are TGTGCCAGCAGCTTATTCGGCAGGGGGGCTACCTACGAGCAGTACTTC. This encodes CASSLFGRGATYEQYF.

This chain joins TRBV10-3 and TRBJ2-3; D is uncertain. This CDR3 is 15 amino acids long. The V end lost 0 bases, the J end lost 2 bases, and 9 bases lay between the germline ends. Germline V gives CDR1 ENHRY, CDR2 SYGVKD. CDR3 coding DNA: TGTGCCATCAGTGAGTCGTTGCTAAACACAGATACGCAGTATTTT. Protein: CAISESLLNTDTQYF.

The V gene is TRBV30, the J gene TRBJ2-7, with D possibly TRBD2 on 6 matching bases. The CDR3 runs to 13 residues. CDR1 GTSNPN and CDR2 SVGIG come from the germline V gene (reference sequence). V lost 2 bases and J 2 bases, leaving 10 bases between the germline ends. The CDR3 coding sequence is TGTGCCTGGAGTACGCGGGGCCCCTACGAGCAGTACTTC. Amino acids: CAWSTRGPYEQYF. The variable domain in full, with the rest retrieved from reference TRBV30 and TRBJ2-7, is SQTIHQWPATLVQPVGSPLSLECTVEGTSNPNLYWYRQAAGRGLQLLFYSVGIGQISSEVPQNLSASRPQDRQFILSSKKLLLSDSGFYLCAWSTRGPYEQYFGPGTRLTVT.

This chain joins TRBV28 and TRBJ1-1; 7 bases line up with TRBD1. The V and J ends lost 8 bases and 4 bases, in that order; junction bases with no gene match: 1. The CDR3 contains 11 residues. Looked up from germline, CDR1 is MDHEN and CDR2 is SYDVKM. The CDR3: CASRDSTEAFF. The CDR3 DNA reads as TGTGCCAGCCGGGACAGCACTGAAGCTTTCTTT. The variable domain in full, with the rest retrieved from reference TRBV28 and TRBJ1-1, is DVKVTQSSRYLVKRTGEKVFLECVQDMDHENMFWYRQDPGLGLRLIYFSYDVKMKEKGDIPEGYSVSREKKERFSLILESASTNQTSMYLCASRDSTEAFFGQGTRLTVV.

This clone was seen only once. This chain connects TRBV4-2 to TRBJ1-2; D is possibly TRBD1 (5 bases). CDR3 length: 16 amino acids. Looked up from germline, CDR1 is LGHNA and CDR2 is YNFKEQ. Trimming cost V 0 bases and J 0 bases, with 11 bases left between them. CDR3 protein: CASSQDRGKANYGYTF. The CDR3 bases are TGTGCCAGCAGCCAAGATAGGGGAAAAGCTAACTATGGCTACACCTTC.

This sequence joins TRBV2 and TRBJ1-6; the D gene is possibly TRBD1 (6 bases). Germline V lookup: CDR1 SNHLY, CDR2 FYNNEI. Trimming stripped 6 bases from V and 0 bases from J, with 15 bases between. The CDR3 spans 17 residues. The CDR3 loop reads CASSLGQPSSYNSPLHF. CDR3 DNA: TGTGCCAGCAGCCTAGGACAGCCGAGCTCCTATAATTCACCCCTCCACTTT.

V is TRBV24-1 and J is TRBJ1-4; D is possibly TRBD1 (5 bases). With 7 bases removed from V and 3 bases from J, the gap between germline ends came to 17 bases. Germline V gene data show CDR1 as KGHDR and CDR2 as SFDVKD. The CDR3 extends over 16 amino acids. This chain's CDR3 is CATSDGGSAANEKLFF. CDR3 nucleotides: TGTGCCACCAGCGACGGGGGTTCGGCAGCTAATGAAAAACTGTTTTTT.

The chain is built from TRBV28 and TRBJ2-3; D unclear. With 5 bases removed from V and 1 base from J, the gap between germline ends came to 19 bases. The CDR3 consists of 17 residues. CDR1 is MDHEN and CDR2 is SYDVKM in the germline V gene. The CDR3 sequence: CASSPLPYPPGTDTQYF. The CDR3 region has the DNA TGTGCCAGCAGTCCACTACCTTACCCGCCGGGCACAGATACGCAGTATTTT.

This clone has ten or more counts. The V call is TRBV30, the J call TRBJ1-2; D is unclear. CDR1 and CDR2 (germline): GTSNPN, SVGIG (reference sequence). This CDR3 is built from 15 residues. V was pared by 0 bases and J by 4 bases, with 15 bases between. In DNA, the CDR3 is TGTGCCTGGAGTGTATGGCTTTATCCGCCCTATGGCTACACCTTC. This translates into CAWSVWLYPPYGYTF.

The V and J genes are TRBV7-9 and TRBJ2-3, with 9 bases aligning to TRBD2. Germline lookup yields CDR1 SEHNR and CDR2 FQNEAQ (reference sequence). The CDR3 covers 17 residues. Trimming at V came to 4 bases and at J to 0 bases, leaving 8 bases not matched to a gene. DNA for the CDR3: TGTGCCAGCAGCTCCGGGCGGGGGGGCCCGAGCACAGATACGCAGTATTTT. This sequence encodes CASSSGRGGPSTDTQYF. Filled out from reference TRBV7-9 and TRBJ2-3, the complete variable domain reads DTGVSQNPRHKITKRGQNVTFRCDPISEHNRLYWYRQTLGQGPEFLTYFQNEAQLEKSRLLSDRFSAERPKGSFSTLEIQRTEQGDSAMYLCASSSGRGGPSTDTQYFGPGTRLTVL.

This chain links TRBV14 with TRBJ2-3; maybe TRBD2 (7 bases). CDR3 length equals 15 residues. The V gene lost 4 bases and the J gene lost 1 base, with 12 bases spanning the gap. Germline V gene sequence: CDR1 SGHDN, CDR2 FVKESK. CDR3 coding DNA: TGTGCCAGCAGCCCGCGGGGGCGCGGCACAGATACGCAGTATTTT. Its protein is CASSPRGRGTDTQYF.

The V call is TRBV3-1 (or the pseudogene TRBV3-2), the J call TRBJ2-3; tentative D call: TRBD1 (6 bases). Germline V gene sequence: CDR1 LGHDT, CDR2 YNNKEL (reference sequence). The CDR3 extends over 16 amino acids. V shed 1 base and J shed 0 bases, with 11 bases lying between them. CDR3 in DNA: TGTGCCAGCAGCCAAGGAGGGGGATCAAGCACAGATACGCAGTATTTT. This codes for CASSQGGGSSTDTQYF.

The gene calls are TRBV7-2 and TRBJ2-1; 7 bases fit TRBD2. Germline-derived CDR1 and CDR2 are SGHTA and FQGNSA. The junction had 7 bases not matched to a gene; V was cut back by 5 bases and J by 9 bases. This CDR3 is 13 amino acids long. The CDR3 nucleotides are TGTGCCAGCAGCCCAGGACTAGATGGTGAGCAGTTCTTC. Protein product: CASSPGLDGEQFF.

The J gene is TRBJ1-4, the V gene TRBV5-1; D is uncertain. Trimming pared 0 bases from V and 8 bases from J, leaving 14 bases between. CDR1 is SGHRS, CDR2 YFSETQ, per germline. CDR3 size: 15 residues. The CDR3 sequence: CASSLVVAGSEKLFF. The DNA for the CDR3 is TGCGCCAGCAGCTTGGTGGTCGCGGGGAGCGAAAAACTGTTTTTT. Based on the CDR3 plus reference TRBV5-1 and TRBJ1-4, the full variable domain is KAGVTQTPRYLIKTRGQQVTLSCSPISGHRSVSWYQQTPGQGLQFLFEYFSETQRNKGNFPGRFSGRQFSNSRSEMNVSTLELGDSALYLCASSLVVAGSEKLFFGSGTQLSVL.